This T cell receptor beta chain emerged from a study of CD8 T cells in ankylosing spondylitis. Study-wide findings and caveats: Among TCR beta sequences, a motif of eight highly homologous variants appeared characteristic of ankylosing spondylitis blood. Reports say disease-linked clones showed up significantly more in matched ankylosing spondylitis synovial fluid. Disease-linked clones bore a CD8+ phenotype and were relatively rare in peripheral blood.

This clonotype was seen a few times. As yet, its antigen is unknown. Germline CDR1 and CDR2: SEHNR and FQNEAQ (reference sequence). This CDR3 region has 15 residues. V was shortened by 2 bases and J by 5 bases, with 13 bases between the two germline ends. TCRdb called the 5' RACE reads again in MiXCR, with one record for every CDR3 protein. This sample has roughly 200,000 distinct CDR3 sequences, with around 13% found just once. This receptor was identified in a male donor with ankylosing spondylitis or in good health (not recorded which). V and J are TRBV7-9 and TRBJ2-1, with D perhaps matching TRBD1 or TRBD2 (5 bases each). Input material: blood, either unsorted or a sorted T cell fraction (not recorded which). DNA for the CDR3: TGTGCCAGCAGCTTAAGCCGGGGCATCGACAATGAGCAGTTCTTC. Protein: CASSLSRGIDNEQFF. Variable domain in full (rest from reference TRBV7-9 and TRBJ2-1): DTGVSQNPRHKITKRGQNVTFRCDPISEHNRLYWYRQTLGQGPEFLTYFQNEAQLEKSRLLSDRFSAERPKGSFSTLEIQRTEQGDSAMYLCASSLSRGIDNEQFFGPGTRLTVL.